Below, 13 T cell receptor beta chains from the same sample are listed, as sequenced in a study of blood T cell repertoires in COVID-19 (dated by TCRdb to about 2020). The receptor library was made with the immunoSEQ multiplex PCR assay. In its TCRdb copy, this immuneACCESS table keeps in-frame sequences only and misses some clones. Where compared with another copy, unresolved V genes explain less than half of these, and the others have no known cause. This sample has around 70,000 clones in its table, and about 91% of those were observed once. Around 10% of the sample belongs to the ten largest clones. Sequenced input: peripheral blood. The receptor set was obtained from an older man with acute or convalescent COVID-19.

The V and J genes are TRBV6-5 and TRBJ2-7, with TRBD1 matching over 11 bases. CDR1 and CDR2 from the germline V gene are MNHEY and SVGAGI. The CDR3 runs to 14 residues. The trim removed 8 bases at V and 3 bases at J, leaving 6 bases unmatched. The CDR3 loop reads CASQTGTGGYEQYF. CDR3 DNA sequence: TGTGCCAGCCAAACCGGGACAGGGGGCTACGAGCAGTACTTC.

The chain is built from TRBV13 and TRBJ2-3, with D unresolved. Germline V gene lookup returns CDR1 PRHDT and CDR2 FYEKMQ (reference sequence). The CDR3 runs 15 residues. Trimming pared 3 bases from V and 0 bases from J, leaving 10 bases between. The CDR3 sequence: CASSFLPASTDTQYF. CDR3 coding DNA: TGTGCCAGCAGCTTCCTCCCAGCGAGCACAGATACGCAGTATTTT.

J is TRBJ1-6 and V is TRBV3-1 (or the pseudogene TRBV3-2), with D perhaps TRBD1 (6 bases). Trimming pared 5 bases from V and 9 bases from J, leaving 20 bases between. Germline values: CDR1 LGHDT, CDR2 YNNKEL (reference sequence). CDR3 size: 16 residues. CDR3 residues: CASSLGGEINGSPLHF. Here the CDR3 DNA reads TGTGCCAGCAGCTTAGGGGGGGAGATAAATGGTTCACCCCTCCACTTT.

The chain recombines TRBV20-1 with TRBJ2-3, with D hard to call. Germline assignment: CDR1 DFQATT and CDR2 SNEGSKA (reference sequence). The CDR3 is made up of 11 amino acids. V dropped 6 bases and J dropped 6 bases, with 10 bases sitting between them. The chain's CDR3 is CSAVALDTQYF. DNA for the CDR3: TGCAGTGCCGTAGCTCTGGATACGCAGTATTTT.

The chain couples TRBV2 to TRBJ1-2; 7 positions agree with TRBD1. Germline CDR1 is SNHLY and CDR2 is FYNNEI. V was clipped by 6 bases and J by 1 base; unmatched bases: 5. This CDR3 is 14 amino acids long. CDR3: CASRAGTDNYGYTF. CDR3 nucleotide sequence: TGTGCCAGCAGAGCCGGGACAGATAACTATGGCTACACCTTC. The whole variable domain, remainder taken from reference TRBV2 and TRBJ1-2, is EPEVTQTPSHQVTQMGQEVILRCVPISNHLYFYWYRQILGQKVEFLVSFYNNEISEKSEIFDDQFSVERPDGSNFTLKIRSTKLEDSAMYFCASRAGTDNYGYTFGSGTRLTVV.

J is TRBJ1-1 and V is TRBV30; no definite D call. The germline CDR1 and CDR2 sequences are GTSNPN and SVGIG (reference sequence). The ends were cut back, 3 bases at V and 5 bases at J, with 19 bases in the middle. The CDR3 has 15 residues. In DNA, the CDR3 is TGTGCCTGGAGGGTTAGACCCCGACGAGGGACTGAAGCTTTCTTT. Protein: CAWRVRPRRGTEAFF.

This chain joins TRBV19 and TRBJ2-1; 10 bases are shared with TRBD2. CDR3 length equals 16 residues. Per the germline V gene, CDR1 is LNHDA and CDR2 is SQIVND (reference sequence). The V gene end was trimmed by 0 bases and the J gene end by 9 bases; junction bases not matched to a gene: 8. The CDR3 sequence is CASSIDRAGGIGEQFF. CDR3 nucleotides: TGTGCCAGTAGTATAGATCGAGCGGGGGGGATTGGTGAGCAGTTCTTC.

This rearrangement joins TRBV27 to TRBJ2-6, with TRBD1 identical over 8 bases. The germline V gene has CDR1 MNHEY and CDR2 SMNVEV (reference sequence). This CDR3 region has 17 residues. Germline trimming cut 5 bases from V and 4 bases from J; bases unmatched to any gene: 10. This chain's CDR3 is CASSPWTGTPGANVLTF. CDR3 sequence (DNA): TGTGCCAGCAGTCCCTGGACAGGGACGCCCGGGGCCAACGTCCTGACTTTC.

This chain links TRBV7-3 with TRBJ2-3; a weak D match, TRBD1 (5 bases). CDR3 size: 15 residues. V was cut by 5 bases and J by 0 bases, with 12 bases left in between. Germline V gives CDR1 SGHTA, CDR2 FQGTGA. The CDR3 sequence is CASSRDDSSTDTQYF. DNA for the CDR3: TGTGCCAGCAGCCGAGACGACAGTAGCACAGATACGCAGTATTTT.

The chain uses TRBV29-1 and TRBJ2-1; 11 nucleotides align to TRBD1. Germline CDR1 reads SQVTM; CDR2 reads ANQGSEA. This CDR3 spans 13 amino acids. V was pared by 7 bases and J by 5 bases, with 4 bases of the junction left unmatched. The CDR3 DNA is TGCAGCGCCGGGACAGGGGGGAACAATGAGCAGTTCTTC. Translation: CSAGTGGNNEQFF.

The chain combines TRBV3-1 (or the pseudogene TRBV3-2) with TRBJ2-3; 9 positions agree with TRBD2. CDR3 length: 17 residues. From germline, CDR1 is LGHDT and CDR2 YNNKEL (reference sequence). Germline trimming cut 1 base from V and 2 bases from J; bases unmatched to any gene: 7. This CDR3 reads CASSQGGSGSITDTQYF. The CDR3 nucleotides are TGTGCCAGCAGCCAAGGAGGTAGCGGGAGCATCACAGATACGCAGTATTTT.

The chain combines TRBV29-1 with TRBJ2-5; the match to TRBD1 covers 10 bases. The trim removed 8 bases at V and 5 bases at J, leaving 14 bases unmatched. The V gene's germline CDR1 is SQVTM and CDR2 ANQGSEA. The length of the CDR3 is 15 residues. The CDR3 DNA sequence: TGCAGCCAAACCGAGGGTCCGGGACAGGGGGAGACCCAGTACTTC. As protein: CSQTEGPGQGETQYF.

The chain joins TRBV5-1 to TRBJ1-2, with D possibly matching TRBD1 (6 bases). The CDR3 is made up of 14 amino acids. V was pared by 5 bases and J by 6 bases, with 17 bases between. From germline, CDR1 is SGHRS and CDR2 YFSETQ. The CDR3 loop is CASSPNRASDGYTF. As DNA, the CDR3 is TGCGCCAGCAGTCCCAACAGGGCGTCAGATGGCTACACCTTC. Looking up the rest from reference TRBV5-1 and TRBJ1-2 gives the full variable domain: KAGVTQTPRYLIKTRGQQVTLSCSPISGHRSVSWYQQTPGQGLQFLFEYFSETQRNKGNFPGRFSGRQFSNSRSEMNVSTLELGDSALYLCASSPNRASDGYTFGSGTRLTVV.